A selection of T cell receptor beta chains follows, all from one sample in a study of blood T cell repertoires in COVID-19. The protocol was immunoSEQ multiplex PCR, while the TCRdb copy is restricted to in-frame clones and leaves out a portion. The sample records roughly 130,000 clones, 90% being singletons. Sequencing used peripheral blood. The origin of the receptors is a man aged 55-75 years with COVID-19, enrolled during active disease. Each CDR3 is given with its conserved first and last residue. The D gene is left open where the match is weak. Size is stated for part of the rows, as once, few or many counts, or as a class when the clone is expanded.

D gene	V gene	clone size	J gene	CDR3 protein	CDR3 DNA
NA	TRBV5-1	NA	TRBJ2-2	CASSPTAENTGELFF	TGCGCCAGCAGCCCTACTGCGGAAAACACCGGGGAGCTGTTTTTT
TRBD2	TRBV28	NA	TRBJ2-1	CASSSPGLARGREQFF	TGTGCCAGCAGTTCACCGGGACTAGCGAGAGGGCGGGAGCAGTTCTTC
TRBD1	TRBV19	NA	TRBJ2-5	CAVGSGQIQETQYF	TGTGCCGTAGGTTCGGGACAGATACAAGAGACCCAGTACTTC
TRBD1	TRBV18	NA	TRBJ1-6	CASSPPGQNNSPLHF	TGTGCCAGCTCACCACCGGGACAGAATAATTCACCCCTCCACTTT
NA	TRBV12-5	NA	TRBJ2-1	CASTRAYNEQFF	TGTGCTTCGACTAGAGCCTACAATGAGCAGTTCTTC
NA	TRBV5-6	NA	TRBJ2-1	CASSLAGNDNEQFF	TGTGCCAGCAGCTTGGCAGGGAACGACAATGAGCAGTTCTTC
NA	TRBV12-3/TRBV12-4	once	TRBJ2-7	CASTRQGRYEQYF	TGTGCCAGCACCCGGCAGGGGCGGTACGAGCAGTACTTC
NA	TRBV18	NA	TRBJ1-1	CASSPEGSTEAFF	TGTGCCAGCTCACCAGAGGGTTCCACTGAAGCTTTCTTT
NA	TRBV18	NA	TRBJ2-7	CASSRSTGEMDEQYF	TGTGCCAGCTCCCGCTCGACTGGGGAGATGGACGAGCAGTACTTC
NA	TRBV6-5	NA	TRBJ1-5	CASSYHRTVQPQHF	TGTGCCAGCAGTTACCATAGGACAGTTCAGCCCCAGCATTTT
TRBD2	TRBV29-1	NA	TRBJ2-2	CSAGQRGDGELFF	TGCAGCGCCGGACAGCGGGGGGACGGGGAGCTGTTTTTT